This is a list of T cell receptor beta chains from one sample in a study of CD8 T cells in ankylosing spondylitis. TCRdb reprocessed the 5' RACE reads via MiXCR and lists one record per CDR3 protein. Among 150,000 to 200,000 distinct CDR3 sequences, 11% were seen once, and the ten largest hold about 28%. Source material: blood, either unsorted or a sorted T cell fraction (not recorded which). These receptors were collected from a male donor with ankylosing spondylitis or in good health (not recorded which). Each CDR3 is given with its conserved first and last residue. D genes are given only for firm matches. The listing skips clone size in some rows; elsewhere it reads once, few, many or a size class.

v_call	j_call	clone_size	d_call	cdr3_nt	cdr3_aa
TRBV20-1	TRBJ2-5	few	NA	TGCAGTGCTAGAGTTGGGGGAGAGACCCAGTACTTC	CSARVGGETQYF
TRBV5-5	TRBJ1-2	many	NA	TGTGCCAGCAGCATAGGACAAATTGCTCAACATGGCTACACCTTC	CASSIGQIAQHGYTF
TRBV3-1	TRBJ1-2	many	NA	TGTGCCAGCAGCCAAGCCCTGGCAGCTTCGTATGGCTACACCTTC	CASSQALAASYGYTF
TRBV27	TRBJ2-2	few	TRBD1	TGTGCCAGCAGTTTAACGGGGGCCAGGGGGCTTGGCGGGGAGCTGTTTTTT	CASSLTGARGLGGELFF
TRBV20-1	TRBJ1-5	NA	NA	TGCAGTGCTGGAACAGGGTGGCGGAATCAGCCCCAGCATTTT	CSAGTGWRNQPQHF
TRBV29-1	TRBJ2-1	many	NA	TGCAGCGTTGAGCCTAGTGTACCGGAAGGGTTCTTC	CSVEPSVPEGFF
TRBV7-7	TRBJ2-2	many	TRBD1	TGTGCCAGCAGCTCCACAGGGGGCGCAGGGCCCGGGGAGCTGTTTTTT	CASSSTGGAGPGELFF
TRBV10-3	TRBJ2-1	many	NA	TGTGCCATCAGGCTCGACAATGAGCAGTTCTTC	CAIRLDNEQFF
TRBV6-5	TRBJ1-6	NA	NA	TGTGCCAGCAGTTACAGGGGACGAGGCACCTATAATTCACCCCTCCACTTT	CASSYRGRGTYNSPLHF
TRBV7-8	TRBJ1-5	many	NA	TGTGCCAGCAGCTTAGTACAGGGTGGTCAGCCCCAGCATTTT	CASSLVQGGQPQHF
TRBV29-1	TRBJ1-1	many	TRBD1	TGCAGCGCCCAACCGACAGGGGAGTACAAAGCTTTCTTT	CSAQPTGEYKAFF
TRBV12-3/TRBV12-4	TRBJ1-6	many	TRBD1	TGTGCCAGCACCATTACCCTTCTTGGGACAGCAGCGTATAATTCACCCCTCCACTTT	CASTITLLGTAAYNSPLHF
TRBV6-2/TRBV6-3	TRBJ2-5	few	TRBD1	TGTGCCAGCAGCTTGAACCTCCGGGACAGGGGGCTCTTTGGTGGAGAGACCCAGTACTTC	CASSLNLRDRGLFGGETQYF
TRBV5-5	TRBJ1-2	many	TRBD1	TGTGCCAGCAGCCGAATACGGGACAGGGAAGGCTACACCTTC	CASSRIRDREGYTF
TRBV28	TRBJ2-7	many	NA	TGTGCCAGCAGTTTGAAATACGAGCAGTACTTC	CASSLKYEQYF
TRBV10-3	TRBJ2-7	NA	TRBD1	TGTGCCATCAGTGACTCCACAGGGGTGGAAGAGCAGTACTTC	CAISDSTGVEEQYF
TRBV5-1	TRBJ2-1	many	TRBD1	TGCGCCAGCAGCTTGGACGGGACAGGGGTCTATGAGCAGTTCTTC	CASSLDGTGVYEQFF
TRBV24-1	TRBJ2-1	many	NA	TGTGCCACCAGTGATTCCGGACAGCCACCTTCCTACAATGAGCAGTTCTTC	CATSDSGQPPSYNEQFF
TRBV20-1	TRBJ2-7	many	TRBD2	TGCAGTATCCTCCGGGAGGGAATGAGGGACGAGCAGTACTTC	CSILREGMRDEQYF
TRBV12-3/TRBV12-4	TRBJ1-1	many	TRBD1	TGTGCCAGCAGTTCGGGACAGATGAACACTGAAGCTTTCTTT	CASSSGQMNTEAFF
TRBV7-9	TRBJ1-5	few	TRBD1	TGTGCCAGCAGCTCGGGACAGTGGACCTATAGCAATCAGCCCCAGCATTTT	CASSSGQWTYSNQPQHF
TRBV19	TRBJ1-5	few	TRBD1	TGTGCCAGTAGTCGGACAGGGGGCTCTCAGCCCCAGCATTTT	CASSRTGGSQPQHF
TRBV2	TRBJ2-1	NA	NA	TGTGCCAGCGGACGTAGGGATGAGCAGTTCTTC	CASGRRDEQFF
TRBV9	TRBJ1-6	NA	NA	TGTGCCAGCAGCACCTCCCAGCGGGATTCACCCCTCCACTTT	CASSTSQRDSPLHF
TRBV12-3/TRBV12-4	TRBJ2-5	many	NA	TGTGCCAGCAGTCGGAAGGGCGGGATCGAGACCCAGTACTTC	CASSRKGGIETQYF
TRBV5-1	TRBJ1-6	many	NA	TGCGCCAGCAGACCCAGGACACTCCGCGGGAATTCACCCCTCCACTTT	CASRPRTLRGNSPLHF
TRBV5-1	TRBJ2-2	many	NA	TGCGCCAGCAGCTTGGTCGTCGGGACTCGGAACACCGGGGAGCTGTTTTTT	CASSLVVGTRNTGELFF
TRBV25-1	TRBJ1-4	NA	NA	TGTGCTAGCAGTGAATATGGTCGGGGGACTGCAAATGCAAAACTGTTTTTT	CASSEYGRGTANAKLFF
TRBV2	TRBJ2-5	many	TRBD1	TGTGCCAGCACATGGACAGGGGGCCAAGAGACCCAGTACTTC	CASTWTGGQETQYF
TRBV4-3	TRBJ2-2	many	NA	TGCGCCAGCAGCCAAGAAGGTTACCAGGGATTTTCCGGGGAGCTGTTTTTT	CASSQEGYQGFSGELFF
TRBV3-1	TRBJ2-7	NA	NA	TGTGCCAGCAGCCAAGTGGAGCGGAACTCCTACGAGCAGTACTTC	CASSQVERNSYEQYF
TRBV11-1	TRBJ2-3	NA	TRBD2	TGTGCCAGCAGCCCTACTAGCGCCCCAGATACGCAGTATTTT	CASSPTSAPDTQYF
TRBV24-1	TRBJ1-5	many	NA	TGTGCCACCAGTGATGAAGGCAATCAGCCCCAGCATTTT	CATSDEGNQPQHF
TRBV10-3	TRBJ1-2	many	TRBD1	TGTGCCATCAGTGGACAGGGAAACTATGGCTACACCTTC	CAISGQGNYGYTF
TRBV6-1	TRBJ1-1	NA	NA	TGTGCCAGCGGTAGGACGAGACAATCGTTGAACACTGAAGCTTTCTTT	CASGRTRQSLNTEAFF
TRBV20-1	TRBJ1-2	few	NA	TGCAGTGCTAGAGCAGGGGTTAACTATGGCTACACCTTC	CSARAGVNYGYTF
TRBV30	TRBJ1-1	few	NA	TGTGCCTGGAATCGGGAAGTTGTAGCTTTCTTT	CAWNREVVAFF